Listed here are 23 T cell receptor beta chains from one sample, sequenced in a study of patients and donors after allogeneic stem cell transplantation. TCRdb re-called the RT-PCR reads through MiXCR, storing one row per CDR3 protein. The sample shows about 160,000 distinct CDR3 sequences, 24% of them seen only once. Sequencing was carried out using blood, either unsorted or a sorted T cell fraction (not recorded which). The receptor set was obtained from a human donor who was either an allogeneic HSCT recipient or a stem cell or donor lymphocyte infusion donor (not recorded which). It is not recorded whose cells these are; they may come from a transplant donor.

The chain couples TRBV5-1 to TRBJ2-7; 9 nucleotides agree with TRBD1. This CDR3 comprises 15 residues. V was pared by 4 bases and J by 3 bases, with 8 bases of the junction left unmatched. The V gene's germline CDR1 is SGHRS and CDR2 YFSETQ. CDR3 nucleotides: TGCGCCAGCAGCCGCTCCGGGACAGGGCTCTACGAGCAGTACTTC. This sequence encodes CASSRSGTGLYEQYF.

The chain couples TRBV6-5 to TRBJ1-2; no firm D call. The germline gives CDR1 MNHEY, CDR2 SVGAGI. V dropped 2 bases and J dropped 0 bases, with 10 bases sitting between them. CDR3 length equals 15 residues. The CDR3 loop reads CASSYEGSPNYGYTF. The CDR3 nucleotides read TGTGCCAGCAGTTACGAAGGCTCTCCTAACTATGGCTACACCTTC.

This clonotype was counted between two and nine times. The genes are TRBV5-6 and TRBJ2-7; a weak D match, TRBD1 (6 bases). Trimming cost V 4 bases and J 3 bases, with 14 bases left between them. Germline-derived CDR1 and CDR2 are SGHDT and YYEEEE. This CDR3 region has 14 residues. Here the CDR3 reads CASSSPGQYYEQYF. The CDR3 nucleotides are TGTGCCAGCAGCAGTCCCGGACAGTACTACGAGCAGTACTTC.

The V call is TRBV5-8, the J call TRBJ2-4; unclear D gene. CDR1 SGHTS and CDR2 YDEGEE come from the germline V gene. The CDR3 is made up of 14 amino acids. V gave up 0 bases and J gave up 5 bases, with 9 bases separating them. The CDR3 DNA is TGTGCCAGCAGCTTGGGTCGAAGACAAAACATTCAGTACTTC. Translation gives CASSLGRRQNIQYF.

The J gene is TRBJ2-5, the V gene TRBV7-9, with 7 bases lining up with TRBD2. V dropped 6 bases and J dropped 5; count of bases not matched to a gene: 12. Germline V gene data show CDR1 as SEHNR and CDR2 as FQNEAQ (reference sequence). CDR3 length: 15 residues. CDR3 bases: TGTGCCAGCAGTCGTAGGGCGGGAGTAGGGGAGACCCAGTACTTC. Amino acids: CASSRRAGVGETQYF.

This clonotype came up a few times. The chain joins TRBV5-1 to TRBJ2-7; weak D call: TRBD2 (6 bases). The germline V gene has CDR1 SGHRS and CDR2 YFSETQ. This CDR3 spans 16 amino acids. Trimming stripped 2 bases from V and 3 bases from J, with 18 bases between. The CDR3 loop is CASSFLVAATFYEQYF. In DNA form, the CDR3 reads TGCGCCAGCAGCTTCTTGGTAGCGGCCACTTTCTACGAGCAGTACTTC.

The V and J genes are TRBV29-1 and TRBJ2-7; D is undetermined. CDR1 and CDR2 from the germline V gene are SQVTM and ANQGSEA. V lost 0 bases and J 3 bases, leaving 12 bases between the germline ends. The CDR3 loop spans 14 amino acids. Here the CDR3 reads CSVEEGYSNYEQYF. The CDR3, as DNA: TGCAGCGTTGAAGAGGGGTACAGTAACTACGAGCAGTACTTC.

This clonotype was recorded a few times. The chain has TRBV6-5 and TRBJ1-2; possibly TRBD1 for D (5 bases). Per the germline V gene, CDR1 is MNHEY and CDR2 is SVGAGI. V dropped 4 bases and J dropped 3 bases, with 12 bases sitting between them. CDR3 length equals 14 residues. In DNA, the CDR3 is TGTGCCAGCAGTTTCGACAGTCAGTACTATGGCTACACCTTC. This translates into CASSFDSQYYGYTF.

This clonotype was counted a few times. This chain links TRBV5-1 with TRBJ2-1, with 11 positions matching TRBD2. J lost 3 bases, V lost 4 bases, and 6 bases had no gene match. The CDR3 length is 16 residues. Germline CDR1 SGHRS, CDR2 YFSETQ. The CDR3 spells CASSILAGAGYNEQFF. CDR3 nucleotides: TGCGCCAGCAGCATACTAGCGGGAGCGGGCTACAATGAGCAGTTCTTC.

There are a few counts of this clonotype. The CDR3 protein is CSARLDRFTEAFF. CDR3 bases: TGCAGTGCTAGGCTAGACCGGTTCACTGAAGCTTTCTTT. The rearrangement joins TRBV20-1 to TRBJ1-1; D uncertain. The CDR3 sequence is 13 residues long. Between the trimmed V and J ends, which lost 3 bases and 4 bases, there was a span of 12 bases. CDR1 is DFQATT and CDR2 is SNEGSKA in the germline V gene (reference sequence).

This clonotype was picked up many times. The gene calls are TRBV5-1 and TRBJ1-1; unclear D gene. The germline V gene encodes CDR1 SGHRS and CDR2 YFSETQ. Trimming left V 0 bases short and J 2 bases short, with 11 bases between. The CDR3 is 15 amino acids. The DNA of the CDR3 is TGCGCCAGCAGCTTGGCGGGGTCCATAAACACTGAAGCTTTCTTT. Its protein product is CASSLAGSINTEAFF.

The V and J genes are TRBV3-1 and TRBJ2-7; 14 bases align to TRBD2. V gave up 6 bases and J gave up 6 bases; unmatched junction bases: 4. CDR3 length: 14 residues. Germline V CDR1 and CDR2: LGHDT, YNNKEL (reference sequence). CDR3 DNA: TGTGCCAGCAGTTACGGACTAGCGGGGGGCGAGCAGTACTTC. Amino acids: CASSYGLAGGEQYF.

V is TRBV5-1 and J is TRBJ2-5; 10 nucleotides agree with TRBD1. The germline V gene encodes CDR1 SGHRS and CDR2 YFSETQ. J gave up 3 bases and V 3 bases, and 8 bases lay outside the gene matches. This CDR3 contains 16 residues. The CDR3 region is CASSYASGQGKETQYF. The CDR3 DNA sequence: TGCGCCAGCAGCTACGCCTCGGGACAGGGGAAAGAGACCCAGTACTTC.

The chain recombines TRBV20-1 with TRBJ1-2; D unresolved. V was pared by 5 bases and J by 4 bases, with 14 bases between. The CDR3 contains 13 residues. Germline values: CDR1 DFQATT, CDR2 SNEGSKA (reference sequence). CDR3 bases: TGCAGTGCTCCACCCTCATTGCTCTATGGCTACACCTTC. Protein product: CSAPPSLLYGYTF.

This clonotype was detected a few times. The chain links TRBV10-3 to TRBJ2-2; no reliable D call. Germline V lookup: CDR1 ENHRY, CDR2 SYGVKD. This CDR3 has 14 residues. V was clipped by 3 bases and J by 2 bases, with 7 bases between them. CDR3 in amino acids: CAISDQLNTGELFF. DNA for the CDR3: TGTGCCATCAGTGACCAGTTAAACACCGGGGAGCTGTTTTTT.

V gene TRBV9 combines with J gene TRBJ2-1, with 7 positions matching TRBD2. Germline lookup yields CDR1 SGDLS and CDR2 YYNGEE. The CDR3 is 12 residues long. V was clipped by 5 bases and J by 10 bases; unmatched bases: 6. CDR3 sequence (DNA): TGTGCCAGCAGTGGACTAGAAGTCGAGCAGTTCTTC. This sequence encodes CASSGLEVEQFF.

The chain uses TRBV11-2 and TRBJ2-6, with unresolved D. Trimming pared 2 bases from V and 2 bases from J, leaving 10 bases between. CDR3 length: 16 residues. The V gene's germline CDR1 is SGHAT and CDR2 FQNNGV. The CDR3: CASSLSLGAGANVLTF. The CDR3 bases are TGTGCCAGCAGCTTAAGCTTGGGCGCTGGGGCCAACGTCCTGACTTTC.

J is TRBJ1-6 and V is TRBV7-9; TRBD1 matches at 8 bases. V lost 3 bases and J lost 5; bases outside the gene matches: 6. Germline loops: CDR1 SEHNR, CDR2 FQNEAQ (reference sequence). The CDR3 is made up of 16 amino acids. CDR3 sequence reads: CASSFPGGQDNSPLHF. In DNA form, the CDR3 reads TGTGCCAGCAGCTTCCCAGGGGGCCAGGATAATTCACCCCTCCACTTT. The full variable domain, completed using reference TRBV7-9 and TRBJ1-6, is DTGVSQNPRHKITKRGQNVTFRCDPISEHNRLYWYRQTLGQGPEFLTYFQNEAQLEKSRLLSDRFSAERPKGSFSTLEIQRTEQGDSAMYLCASSFPGGQDNSPLHFGNGTRLTVT.

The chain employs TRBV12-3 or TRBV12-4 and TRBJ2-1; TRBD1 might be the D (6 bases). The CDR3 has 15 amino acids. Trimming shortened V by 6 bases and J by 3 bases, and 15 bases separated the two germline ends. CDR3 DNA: TGTGCCAGCAGCTTGACAGGAGGAAACTACAATGAGCAGTTCTTC. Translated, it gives CASSLTGGNYNEQFF.

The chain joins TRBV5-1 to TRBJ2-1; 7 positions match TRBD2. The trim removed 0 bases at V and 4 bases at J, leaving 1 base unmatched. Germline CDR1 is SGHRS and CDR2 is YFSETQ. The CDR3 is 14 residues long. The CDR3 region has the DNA TGCGCCAGCAGCTTGGAGCGGGGTTACAATGAGCAGTTCTTC. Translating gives CASSLERGYNEQFF.

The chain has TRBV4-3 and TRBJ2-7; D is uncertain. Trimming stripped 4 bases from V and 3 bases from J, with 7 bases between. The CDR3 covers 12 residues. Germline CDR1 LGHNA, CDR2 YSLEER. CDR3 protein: CASSPYYYEQYF. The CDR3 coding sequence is TGCGCCAGCAGCCCCTATTACTACGAGCAGTACTTC.

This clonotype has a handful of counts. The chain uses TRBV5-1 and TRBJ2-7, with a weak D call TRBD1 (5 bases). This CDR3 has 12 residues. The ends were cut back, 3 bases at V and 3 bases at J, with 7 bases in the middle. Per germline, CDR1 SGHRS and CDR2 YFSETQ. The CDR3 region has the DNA TGCGCCAGCAGCTCGACAGTCTACGAGCAGTACTTC. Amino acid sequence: CASSSTVYEQYF.

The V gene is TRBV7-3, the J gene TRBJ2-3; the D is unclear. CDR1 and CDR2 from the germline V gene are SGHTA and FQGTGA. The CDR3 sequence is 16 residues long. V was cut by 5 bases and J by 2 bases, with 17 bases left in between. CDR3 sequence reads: CASSKGTSVLTDTQYF. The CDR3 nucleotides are TGTGCCAGCAGCAAGGGCACGAGTGTACTCACAGATACGCAGTATTTT.